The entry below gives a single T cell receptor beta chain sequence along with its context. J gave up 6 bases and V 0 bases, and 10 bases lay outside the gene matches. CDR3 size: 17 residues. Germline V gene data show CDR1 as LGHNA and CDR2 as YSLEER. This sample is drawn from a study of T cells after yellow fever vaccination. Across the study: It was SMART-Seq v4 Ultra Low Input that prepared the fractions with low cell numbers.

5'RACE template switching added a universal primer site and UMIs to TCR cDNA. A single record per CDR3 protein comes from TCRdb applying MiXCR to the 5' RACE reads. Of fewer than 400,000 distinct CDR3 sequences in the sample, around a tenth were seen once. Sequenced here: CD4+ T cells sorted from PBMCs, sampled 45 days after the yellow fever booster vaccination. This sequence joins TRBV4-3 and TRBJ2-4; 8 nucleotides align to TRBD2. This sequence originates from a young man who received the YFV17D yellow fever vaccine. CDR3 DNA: TGCGCCAGCAGCCAAGACCCCGGGGGGGGGCTGGTAAACATTCAGTACTTC. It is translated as CASSQDPGGGLVNIQYF.